This T cell receptor beta chain was retrieved from a study of cytomegalovirus exposure and HLA in healthy donors (TCRdb year 2017). A note on the overall study: An earlier analysis of around 600 of the donors reported roughly 270 Gb of sequence data and 117 million unique TCR beta sequences from roughly 200 million T cells. The study profiled the T cell repertoires of fewer than 850 subjects by immunosequencing and related them to cytomegalovirus serostatus. The study was designed to test whether signatures of past pathogen exposure could be identified by cataloging public T cell receptors. Of the roughly 400 genotyped donors, 65% to 90% fell in the genetic ancestry cluster associated with self-reported Caucasian donors. A later analysis re-analyzed previously published TCR beta repertoires from approximately 670 donors and added high-resolution HLA genotyping to study TCR occurrence patterns. On average, approximately 250,000 unique TCR beta nucleotide sequences were sequenced per donor among 350 to 400 genotyped donors of the cohort, with roughly 18% of those sequences being non-productive. An early release covering roughly 600 HLA-typed donors comprised about 300 gigabases of sequencing data and 85 million or so unique TCR sequences. Rather than using new phenotypic data, the later analysis identified candidate immune exposures from TCR beta sequences and from how often those sequences occurred across donors. Every repertoire in the discovery cohort had been generated on one and the same sequencing platform. Typing coverage differed by locus: A, B, C, DRB1 and DQB1 were typed in roughly 620-630 donors, DQA1 in 522, DPA1 in 600 to 610, and DPB1 in 450 to 480. In addition to the first cohort of roughly 670 subjects, a separate validation cohort of 130 or so different subjects was used. A later genetic analysis used genome-wide SNP genotypes for 398 of the 666 donors, treating that subset as a discovery cohort. High-throughput TCR immunosequencing, statistical association of individual TCRs with disease status, and machine learning were combined to predict cytomegalovirus infection status. An earlier analysis of some 600 of the donors applied high-throughput TCR beta sequencing to assess whether each TCR beta V gene segment acted as functional or pseudogenic. Donor age, sex, ethnicity and CMV serostatus were collected together with the repertoire data. Roughly five DR-DQ haplotypes were treated as single units for association and clustering because of strong linkage in the cohort. HLA typing covered class I and class II loci at four-digit resolution.

The cohort was made up of roughly 670 healthy bone marrow donors. At the time of sampling, every cohort member was nominally healthy, though immune exposures that went unrecorded were likely present. The donor was CMV seronegative and was included in the group of hundreds of seronegative cohort members. A peripheral blood sample was provided by each donor, and peripheral blood mononuclear cells were used for TCR beta sequencing. Genomic DNA extraction from the blood cell samples was performed with the Qiagen DNeasy Blood Extraction Kit. Libraries came from the immunoSEQ multiplex PCR assay. For the multiplex PCR, a mixture combining 60 forward primers for TCR Vbeta segments and 13 reverse primers for TCR Jbeta segments was used. A multiplex PCR assay on genomic DNA amplified the CDR3 region of rearranged TCR beta genes. The amplified TCR beta libraries were sequenced on the Illumina HiSeq System as 87-base-pair reads. As for the authors' bioinformatics: Across the 500 to 700 repertoires, a later analysis counted some 80 million unique TCR beta chains, 9.5 million to 13 million of which were shared by at least two donors. Raw reads were error-corrected and collapsed into unique sequences by a nearest-neighbor algorithm in which closely related sequences were merged to remove PCR and sequencing errors. V, D and J gene segments were assigned by aligning CDR3 sequences to IMGT reference sequences. For a sequence to be retained, a match of at least six nucleotides to both a V gene segment and a J gene segment was required. Rearrangements were classified as productive when the CDR3 lacked stop codons and remained in frame with V and J, and all other rearrangements were classified as non-productive. Following IMGT convention, CDR3 was defined as the stretch from the second conserved V-encoded cysteine up to the conserved J-encoded phenylalanine. The earlier analysis of 500 to 650 of the donors excluded any sequence lacking an unambiguous match to a single V gene segment. An earlier analysis of several hundred of the donors called V segments functional above 56.7% productive rearrangements and segregating when the between-donor standard deviation exceeded 5%. A statistical classification framework was built to diagnose cytomegalovirus status from the catalog of TCR beta chain sequences. In a later analysis, V and J genes were assigned by comparing TCR nucleotide sequences against IMGT/GENE-DB human TR gene sequences. In a later analysis, CDR3 sequences and most-parsimonious VDJ recombination scenarios were assigned using the TCRdist pipeline. In a later analysis, each TCR beta chain was defined by its CDR3 amino acid sequence together with its V-gene family, and reads lacking a unique V-gene family were excluded. To address suspected cross-contamination and a sequencing artifact, a later analysis removed under 600 highly shared, low-generation-probability nucleotide sequences. In a later analysis, a clonal expansion index was calculated for each public chain from normalized within-repertoire ranks of inferred template counts. A later analysis computed generation probabilities with a VDJ recombination model fitted to out-of-frame rearrangements, and checked the results against IGoR. In a later analysis, TCR-TCR, TCR-HLA and TCR-CMV co-occurrence was scored with hypergeometric tests, and a repertoire-size bias correction was applied to TCR pairs. A later analysis estimated false discovery rates by permuting HLA or CMV assignments 20 times. A later analysis grouped co-occurring TCRs with DBSCAN, adding TCRdist sequence similarity when clustering within HLA-allele-positive subsets. Repertoires with fewer than 30,000 or more than 120,000 public chains, plus five repertoires with anomalous nucleotide sharing, were excluded from co-occurrence clustering. Not all clones reach the TCRdb copy of this immuneACCESS table, which keeps in-frame sequences only. Checked studies attribute under half of the gap to unresolved V genes and leave the rest unexplained. V and J calls and clone size follow that table, whereas D and trimming were derived from the DNA. The sample table lists 150,000 to 200,000 clones, around 87% of them with a count of one. In total, the top ten clones hold 1.5% to 2% of the sample.

With respect to this clone: There is no known antigen for this receptor. Base qualities are not provided; no much larger clone lies one nucleotide away.

The paper as a whole reports these results and caveats: An earlier analysis of several hundred of the donors showed that most TCR beta V segments appeared in productive rearrangements either about 90% or about 30% of the time, which broadly matched IMGT annotations. Specific HLA alleles were associated with 18,000 or so TCR beta sequences at a false discovery rate of 0.05 in a later analysis. Most TCR sequences were observed very rarely across donors, whereas some public TCRs were present in many individuals. In a later analysis, TCR association rates were found to vary across HLA loci, with the most associated TCRs seen for DRB1 alleles and the fewest for HLA-C alleles. In vitro tests confirmed that a few of the cytomegalovirus-associated TCR beta chains recognize cytomegalovirus antigens. V-gene and J-gene trimming of TCR beta chains was associated with a missense DCLRE1C variant in a later genetic analysis, and the association was replicated in an independent cohort. The sequencing pipeline was judged likely to have produced a cluster of highly shared sequence variants as a technical artifact. A further reported finding was that TCR beta sequences accurately predicted the HLA-A and HLA-B alleles for most subjects in the first cohort. Because counts were too low, about 17 rarely observed V segments, including chromosome 9 orphons, were excluded from the earlier analysis of 587 of the donors. According to a later genetic analysis, donors in an Asian-associated ancestry cluster had fewer N-insertions in productive TCRs than the approximately 630-donor mean. Linkage disequilibrium might explain the correlated functional status among segregating V segments, but an unknown experimental factor could not be ruled out. Assigning TCR associations to individual alleles was difficult when HLA alleles, especially DR and DQ, strongly co-occurred. According to a later analysis, parvovirus B19, influenza, CMV and Epstein-Barr virus appeared linked to several top co-occurrence clusters. Some IMGT-functional V segments, including TRBV6-2 and TRBV6-3, could not be distinguished by the 87-base-pair reads and were therefore excluded. In this cohort, only TCR beta chains were sequenced, and detectable features were limited by the absence of alpha or paired-chain data. Because HLA typing was unavailable for some donors at each locus, only the typed subset was used in association tests. It was suggested by the authors that the approach could potentially be generalized to other disease states and immunological phenotypes. For the cohort, immune exposure information was limited to CMV serostatus. The classifier was reported to diagnose cytomegalovirus status with high specificity and sensitivity in both the original and validation cohorts. According to a later analysis, most CMV-associated TCR beta chains appeared to be HLA-restricted, and the HLA associations seemed to be driven largely by CMV exposure. In a later analysis, HLA-associated TCR beta chains were found to be more clonally expanded and to have lower generation probabilities than equally common non-associated chains. Roughly uniform sequencing depth across donors was assumed in presence/absence analyses, although this assumption may not hold. The study listed 150 to 200 TCR beta chains as associated with cytomegalovirus.

The germline V gene specifies ENHRY as CDR1 and SYGVKD as CDR2. The CDR3 runs 16 amino acids, cysteine and phenylalanine included. The read is trimmed to its CDR3 DNA, 48 bases read in frame from base 1. V is cut back by 4 bases and J by 2 bases, with 9 bases in the junction unmatched. The clonotype comes from a woman under 30 in good health and CMV-seronegative. The chain is assembled from TRBV10-3 and TRBJ2-3, with 7 bases in between that match TRBD2. Sample: PBMCs. In nucleotides, the sequence is TGTGCCATCAGTGCTAACGTGGGGAGGGTCACAGATACGCAGTATTTT. It translates to CAISANVGRVTDTQYF.